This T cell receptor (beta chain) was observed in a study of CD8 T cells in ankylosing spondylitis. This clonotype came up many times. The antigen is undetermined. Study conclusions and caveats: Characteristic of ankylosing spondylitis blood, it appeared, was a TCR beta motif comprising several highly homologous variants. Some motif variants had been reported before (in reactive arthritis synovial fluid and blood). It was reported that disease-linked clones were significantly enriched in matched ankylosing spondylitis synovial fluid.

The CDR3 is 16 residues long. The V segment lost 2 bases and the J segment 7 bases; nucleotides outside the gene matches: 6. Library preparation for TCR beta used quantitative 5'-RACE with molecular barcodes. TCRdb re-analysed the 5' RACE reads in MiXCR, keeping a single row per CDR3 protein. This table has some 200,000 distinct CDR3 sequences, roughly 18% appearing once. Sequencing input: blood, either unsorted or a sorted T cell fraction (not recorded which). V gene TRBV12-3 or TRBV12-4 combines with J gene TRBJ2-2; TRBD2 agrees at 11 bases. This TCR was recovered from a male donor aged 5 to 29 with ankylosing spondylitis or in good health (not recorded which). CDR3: CASSLSSGRINGELFF. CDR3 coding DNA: TGTGCCAGCAGTTTATCTAGCGGGAGGATTAACGGGGAGCTGTTTTTT.